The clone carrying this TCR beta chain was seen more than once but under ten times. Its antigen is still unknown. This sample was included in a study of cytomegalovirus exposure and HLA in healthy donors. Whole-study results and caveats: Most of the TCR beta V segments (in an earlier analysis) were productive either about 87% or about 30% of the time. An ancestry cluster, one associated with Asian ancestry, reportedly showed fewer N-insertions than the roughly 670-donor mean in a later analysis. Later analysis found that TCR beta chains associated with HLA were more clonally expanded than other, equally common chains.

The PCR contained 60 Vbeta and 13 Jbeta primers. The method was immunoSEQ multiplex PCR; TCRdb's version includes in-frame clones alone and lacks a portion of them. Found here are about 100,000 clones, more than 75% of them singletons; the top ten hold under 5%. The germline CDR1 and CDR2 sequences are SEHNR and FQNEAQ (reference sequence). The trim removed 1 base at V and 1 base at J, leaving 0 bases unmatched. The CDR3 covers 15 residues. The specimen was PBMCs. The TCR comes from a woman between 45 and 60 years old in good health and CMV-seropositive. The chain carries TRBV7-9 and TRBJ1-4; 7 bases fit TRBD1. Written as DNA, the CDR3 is TGTGCCAGCAGCTTAGGACAGGGAACTAATGAAAAACTGTTTTTT. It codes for CASSLGQGTNEKLFF.